The 18 T cell receptor beta chains below come from one sample, sequenced in a study of blood T cell repertoires in COVID-19. Clones were sequenced by immunoSEQ multiplex PCR, and TCRdb holds only the in-frame ones, with some missing. The sample consists of 150,000 or so clones, roughly 80% of them appearing once. What was sequenced was PBMCs or T cells enriched from blood (not recorded which). The receptors come from a man in his forties or fifties who had recovered from COVID-19.

The V call is TRBV27, the J call TRBJ1-1; 7 bases are shared with TRBD1. This CDR3 is built from 15 residues. The V and J ends lost 7 bases and 4 bases, in that order; junction bases with no gene match: 12. CDR1 and CDR2 from the germline V gene are MNHEY and SMNVEV (reference sequence). CDR3 in DNA: TGTGCCAGCAATGAGGCAGGGGGAAAGGTCACTGAAGCTTTCTTT. Amino acids: CASNEAGGKVTEAFF.

V gene TRBV3-1 (or the pseudogene TRBV3-2) combines with J gene TRBJ2-1, with D maybe TRBD2 (5 bases). Looked up from germline, CDR1 is LGHDT and CDR2 is YNNKEL (reference sequence). The ends were cut back, 0 bases at V and 6 bases at J, with 15 bases in the middle. The CDR3 extends over 16 amino acids. The CDR3 is CASSQDPQRRINEQFF. CDR3 DNA: TGTGCCAGCAGCCAAGATCCCCAGCGGAGGATCAATGAGCAGTTCTTC.

V is TRBV10-3 and J is TRBJ2-2; 7 bases map to TRBD1. The V gene's germline CDR1 is ENHRY and CDR2 SYGVKD. With 6 bases clipped from V and 3 bases from J, the junction kept 7 bases outside the gene matches. The CDR3 is 15 amino acids. CDR3 nucleotide sequence: TGTGCCATCAGGCCGGGACAGAGAGACACCGGGGAGCTGTTTTTT. This translates into CAIRPGQRDTGELFF.

J is TRBJ2-6 and V is TRBV3-1 (or the pseudogene TRBV3-2), with TRBD2 matching 8 bases. Trimming took 1 base from V and 0 from J; bases not matched to a gene: 5. CDR3 length: 18 residues. Germline CDR1 is LGHDT and CDR2 is YNNKEL (reference sequence). The CDR3 region has the DNA TGTGCCAGCAGCCAAGTAACTAGCGGAAACTCTGGGGCCAACGTCCTGACTTTC. Residues: CASSQVTSGNSGANVLTF.

The rearrangement links TRBV12-5 to TRBJ1-5; TRBD1 might be the D (5 bases). Germline V gives CDR1 LGHNT, CDR2 FRNRAP. The CDR3 length is 14 residues. V gave up 7 bases and J gave up 0 bases, with 10 bases separating them. The CDR3 bases are TGTGCTAGTGCCCTGGACAATAGCAATCAGCCCCAGCATTTT. The encoded protein is CASALDNSNQPQHF.

V usage is TRBV6-6 and J usage is TRBJ1-5; 11 bases line up with TRBD1. Losses at the gene ends were 6 bases for V and 4 bases for J; bases not matched to a gene: 5. The germline CDR1 and CDR2 sequences are MNHNY and SVGAGI (reference sequence). CDR3 size: 15 residues. CDR3 DNA sequence: TGTGCCAGCAGACCGGACAGGGGGCCTAATCAGCCCCAGCATTTT. Its translation: CASRPDRGPNQPQHF.

The V call is TRBV7-6, the J call TRBJ1-4; the D gene is possibly TRBD1 (5 bases). V shed 0 bases and J shed 7 bases, with 15 bases lying between them. The CDR3 length is 16 residues. CDR1 and CDR2 (germline): SGHVS, FNYEAQ. In nucleotides, the CDR3 is TGTGCCAGCAGCTTAGCTCTTGGGGGGATTGGTGAAAAACTGTTTTTT. Translated, it gives CASSLALGGIGEKLFF.

V usage is TRBV9 and J usage is TRBJ2-3; maybe TRBD1 (6 bases). This CDR3 has 14 amino acids. CDR1 is SGDLS, CDR2 YYNGEE, per germline. The germline V and J ends were trimmed by 1 base and 4 bases, with 10 bases remaining between them. CDR3 in DNA: TGTGCCAGCAGCGTACAGGACAGCCCAGATACGCAGTATTTT. It codes for CASSVQDSPDTQYF.

The genes are TRBV7-2 and TRBJ2-2, with 9 positions matching TRBD2. The CDR3 length is 15 residues. CDR1 and CDR2 (germline): SGHTA, FQGNSA. V lost 5 bases and J lost 6; bases outside the gene matches: 7. The CDR3 DNA follows: TGTGCCAGCAGCCCGGGGACTAGCAGAGCCGGGGAGCTGTTTTTT. It translates to CASSPGTSRAGELFF.

The chain combines TRBV30 with TRBJ1-3, with D perhaps matching TRBD1 (6 bases). V was cut by 6 bases and J by 3 bases, with 9 bases left in between. The CDR3 runs to 12 residues. CDR1 is GTSNPN, CDR2 SVGIG, per germline (reference sequence). In nucleotides, the CDR3 is TGTGCCTGCAGGGGCCTTGGAAACACCATATATTTT. Protein product: CACRGLGNTIYF.

The chain recombines TRBV24-1 with TRBJ1-1, with TRBD1 as a possible D gene (6 bases). Germline CDR1 and CDR2: KGHDR and SFDVKD. The CDR3 is made up of 13 amino acids. V was clipped by 5 bases and J by 7 bases, with 13 bases between them. The CDR3 spells CATSGPGEVEAFF. In DNA form, the CDR3 reads TGTGCCACCAGTGGACCAGGGGAAGTTGAAGCTTTCTTT.

CDR3 nucleotides: TGTGCCAGCAGTGAAAGCTATTGGCAGTTCTTC. It translates to CASSESYWQFF. The V call is TRBV6-1, the J call TRBJ2-1; D gene unclear. Germline V gene sequence: CDR1 MNHNS, CDR2 SASEGT. V lost 2 bases to trimming and J lost 12 bases, with 8 bases between them. The length of the CDR3 is 11 residues.

This chain connects TRBV5-1 to TRBJ1-2; D not certain. CDR1 is SGHRS, CDR2 YFSETQ, per germline. The CDR3 has 15 residues. V was clipped by 0 bases and J by 1 base, with 10 bases between them. The CDR3 loop is CASSLGGGLNYGYTF. In nucleotides, the CDR3 is TGCGCCAGCAGCTTGGGAGGCGGCCTTAACTATGGCTACACCTTC.

This clone has a single count. The chain combines TRBV7-3 with TRBJ2-6, with a tentative D call TRBD1 (6 bases). This CDR3 comprises 15 residues. Germline V gives CDR1 SGHTA, CDR2 FQGTGA. Trimming removed 3 bases at V and 6 bases at J, with 12 bases between. CDR3 sequence: CASSFRQGPANVLTF. CDR3 DNA: TGTGCCAGCAGCTTCCGCCAGGGGCCGGCCAACGTCCTGACTTTC.

The rearrangement links TRBV28 to TRBJ2-7; 8 nucleotides line up with TRBD1. The ends lost 7 bases at V and 7 bases at J; junction bases unmatched: 12. Germline V gene data show CDR1 as MDHEN and CDR2 as SYDVKM. The CDR3 totals 14 residues. DNA for the CDR3: TGTGCCAGCACGAAGACAGGGGCGGGCGAGGAGCAGTACTTC. Encoded protein: CASTKTGAGEEQYF.

The V and J genes are TRBV7-2 and TRBJ2-1, with D possibly matching TRBD1 (6 bases). Germline V gene sequence: CDR1 SGHTA, CDR2 FQGNSA. The CDR3 has 11 residues. V lost 5 bases and J 15 bases, leaving 14 bases between the germline ends. CDR3 sequence reads: CASSPRDNWFF. CDR3 sequence (DNA): TGTGCCAGCAGCCCCCGGGACAATTGGTTCTTC.

This clone occurred once. The gene calls are TRBV11-2 and TRBJ2-5, with no clear D. Germline loops: CDR1 SGHAT, CDR2 FQNNGV. The CDR3 runs 14 residues. Trimming stripped 0 bases from V and 2 bases from J, with 7 bases between. The CDR3 coding sequence is TGTGCCAGCAGCTTAGATTACGCGCAAGAGACCCAGTACTTC. Translated, it gives CASSLDYAQETQYF.

This clone was seen a single time. The junction differs from germline at one of its ends, possibly a read error. V is TRBV19 and J is TRBJ2-2, with D possibly being TRBD2 (5 bases). Germline CDR1 reads LNHDA; CDR2 reads SQIVND (reference sequence). The CDR3 is 14 amino acids. CDR3 DNA sequence: TGTGCCAGTAGTCTCGGACTTAACATCGGGGAGCTGTTTTTT. Protein sequence: CASSLGLNIGELFF.